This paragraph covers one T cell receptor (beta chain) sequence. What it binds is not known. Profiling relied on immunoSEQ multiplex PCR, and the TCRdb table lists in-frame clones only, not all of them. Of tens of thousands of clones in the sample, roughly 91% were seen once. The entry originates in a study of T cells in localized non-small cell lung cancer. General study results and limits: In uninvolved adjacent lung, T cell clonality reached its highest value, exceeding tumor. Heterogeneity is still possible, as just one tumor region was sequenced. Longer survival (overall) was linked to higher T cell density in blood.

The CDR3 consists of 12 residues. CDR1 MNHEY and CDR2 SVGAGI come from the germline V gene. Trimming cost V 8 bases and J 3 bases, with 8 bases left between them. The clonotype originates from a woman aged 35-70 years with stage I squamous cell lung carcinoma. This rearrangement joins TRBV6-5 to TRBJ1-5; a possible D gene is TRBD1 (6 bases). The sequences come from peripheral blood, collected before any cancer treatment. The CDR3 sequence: CASRTVNQPQHF. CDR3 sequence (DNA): TGTGCCAGCCGGACAGTCAATCAGCCCCAGCATTTT.